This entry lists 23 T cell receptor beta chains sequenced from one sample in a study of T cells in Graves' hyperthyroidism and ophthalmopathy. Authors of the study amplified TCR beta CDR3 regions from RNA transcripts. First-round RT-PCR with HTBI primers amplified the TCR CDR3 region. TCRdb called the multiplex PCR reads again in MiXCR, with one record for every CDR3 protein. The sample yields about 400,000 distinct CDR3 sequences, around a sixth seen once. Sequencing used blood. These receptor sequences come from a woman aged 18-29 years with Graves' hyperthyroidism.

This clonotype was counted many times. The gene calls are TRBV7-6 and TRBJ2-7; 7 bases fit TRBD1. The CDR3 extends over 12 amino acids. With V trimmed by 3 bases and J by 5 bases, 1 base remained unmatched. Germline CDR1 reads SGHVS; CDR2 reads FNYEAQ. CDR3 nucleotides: TGTGCCAGCAGCTTCGGACAGGACGAGCAGTACTTC. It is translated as CASSFGQDEQYF.

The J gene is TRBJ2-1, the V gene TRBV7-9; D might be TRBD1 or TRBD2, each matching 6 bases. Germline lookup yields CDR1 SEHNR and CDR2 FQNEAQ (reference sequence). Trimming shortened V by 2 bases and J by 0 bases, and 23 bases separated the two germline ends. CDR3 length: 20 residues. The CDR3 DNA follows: TGTGCCAGCAGCTTAAGTGGGCGGGACAAGAGGTGGCACTCCTACAATGAGCAGTTCTTC. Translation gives CASSLSGRDKRWHSYNEQFF.

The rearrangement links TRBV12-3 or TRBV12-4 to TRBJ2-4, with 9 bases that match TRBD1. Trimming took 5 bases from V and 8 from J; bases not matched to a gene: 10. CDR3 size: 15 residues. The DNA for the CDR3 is TGTGCCAGCAGTCCCGGGACAGGGTGGATAGACATTCAGTACTTC. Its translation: CASSPGTGWIDIQYF.

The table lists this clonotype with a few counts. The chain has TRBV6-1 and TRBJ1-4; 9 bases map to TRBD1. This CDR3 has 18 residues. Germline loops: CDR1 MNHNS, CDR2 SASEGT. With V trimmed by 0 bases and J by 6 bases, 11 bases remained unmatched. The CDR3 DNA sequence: TGTGCCAGCAGTGAAGCGGGACAGGGTGGCCGAAACTATGAAAAACTGTTTTTT. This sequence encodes CASSEAGQGGRNYEKLFF.

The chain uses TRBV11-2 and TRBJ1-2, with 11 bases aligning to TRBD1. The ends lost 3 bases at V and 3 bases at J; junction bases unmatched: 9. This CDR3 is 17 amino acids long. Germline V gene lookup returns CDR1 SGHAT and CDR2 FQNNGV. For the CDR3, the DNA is TGTGCCAGCAGCTTGGAGCCCGGGACAGGGGGGCACTATGGCTACACCTTC. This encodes CASSLEPGTGGHYGYTF. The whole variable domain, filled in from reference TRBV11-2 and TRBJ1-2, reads EAGVAQSPRYKIIEKRQSVAFWCNPISGHATLYWYQQILGQGPKLLIQFQNNGVVDDSQLPKDRFSAERLKGVDSTLKIQPAKLEDSAVYLCASSLEPGTGGHYGYTFGSGTRLTVV.

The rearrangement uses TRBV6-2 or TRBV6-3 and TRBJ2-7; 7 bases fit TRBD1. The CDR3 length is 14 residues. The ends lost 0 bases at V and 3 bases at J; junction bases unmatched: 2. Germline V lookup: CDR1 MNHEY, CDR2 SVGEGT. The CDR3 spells CASSYSTGLYEQYF. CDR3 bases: TGTGCCAGCAGTTACTCGACAGGGCTCTACGAGCAGTACTTC.

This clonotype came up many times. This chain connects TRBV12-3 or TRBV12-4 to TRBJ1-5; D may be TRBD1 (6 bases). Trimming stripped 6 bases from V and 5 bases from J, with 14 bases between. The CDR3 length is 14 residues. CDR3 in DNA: TGTGCCAGCAGGTCGGACAGCGTCTATCAGCCCCAGCATTTT. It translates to CASRSDSVYQPQHF.

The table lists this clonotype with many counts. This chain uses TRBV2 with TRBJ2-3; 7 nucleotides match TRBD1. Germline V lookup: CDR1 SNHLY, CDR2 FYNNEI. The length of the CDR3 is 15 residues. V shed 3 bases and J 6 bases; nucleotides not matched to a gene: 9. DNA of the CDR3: TGTGCCAGCAGTGACCAGGGGGAAAACCCCGATACGCAGTATTTT. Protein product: CASSDQGENPDTQYF. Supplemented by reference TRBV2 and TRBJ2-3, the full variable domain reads EPEVTQTPSHQVTQMGQEVILRCVPISNHLYFYWYRQILGQKVEFLVSFYNNEISEKSEIFDDQFSVERPDGSNFTLKIRSTKLEDSAMYFCASSDQGENPDTQYFGPGTRLTVL.

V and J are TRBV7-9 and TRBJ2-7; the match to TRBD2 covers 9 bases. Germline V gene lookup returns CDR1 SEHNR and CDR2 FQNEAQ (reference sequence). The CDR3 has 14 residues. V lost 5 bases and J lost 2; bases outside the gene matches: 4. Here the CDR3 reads CASSLSGRTYEQYF. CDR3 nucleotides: TGTGCCAGCAGCCTCAGCGGGAGGACCTACGAGCAGTACTTC.

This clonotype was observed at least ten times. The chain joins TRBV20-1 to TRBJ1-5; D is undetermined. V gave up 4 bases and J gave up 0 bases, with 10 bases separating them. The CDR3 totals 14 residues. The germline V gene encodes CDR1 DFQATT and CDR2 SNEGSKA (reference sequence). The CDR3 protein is CSATREYSNQPQHF. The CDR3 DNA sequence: TGCAGTGCTACTAGGGAGTATAGCAATCAGCCCCAGCATTTT.

The chain's CDR3 is CASSSTGTGGGYTF. Written as DNA, the CDR3 is TGTGCCAGCAGTTCAACCGGGACAGGGGGTGGCTACACCTTC. The chain employs TRBV27 and TRBJ1-2, with 11 nucleotides matching TRBD1. With V trimmed by 4 bases and J by 7 bases, 5 bases remained unmatched. The CDR3 runs to 14 residues. Germline loops: CDR1 MNHEY, CDR2 SMNVEV (reference sequence).

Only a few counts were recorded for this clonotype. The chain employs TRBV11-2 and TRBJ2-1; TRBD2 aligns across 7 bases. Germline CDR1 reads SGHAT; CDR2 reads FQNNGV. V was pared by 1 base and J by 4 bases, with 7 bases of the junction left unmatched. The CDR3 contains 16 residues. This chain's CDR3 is CASSLVGGGSYNEQFF. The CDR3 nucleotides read TGTGCCAGCAGCTTAGTCGGGGGAGGGTCTTACAATGAGCAGTTCTTC.

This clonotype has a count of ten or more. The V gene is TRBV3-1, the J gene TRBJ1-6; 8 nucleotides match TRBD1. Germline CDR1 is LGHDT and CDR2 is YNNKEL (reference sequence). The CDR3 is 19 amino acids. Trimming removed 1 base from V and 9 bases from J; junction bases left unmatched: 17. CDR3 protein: CASSQAGDRGGWVISPLHF. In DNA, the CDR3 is TGTGCCAGCAGCCAAGCGGGCGACAGGGGAGGATGGGTAATTTCACCCCTCCACTTT.

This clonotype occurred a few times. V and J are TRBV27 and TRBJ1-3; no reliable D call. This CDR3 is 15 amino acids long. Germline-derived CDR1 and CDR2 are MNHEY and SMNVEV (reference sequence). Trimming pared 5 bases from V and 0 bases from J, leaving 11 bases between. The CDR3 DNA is TGTGCCAGCAGTGCCTCAAGGTTCTCTGGAAACACCATATATTTT. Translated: CASSASRFSGNTIYF.

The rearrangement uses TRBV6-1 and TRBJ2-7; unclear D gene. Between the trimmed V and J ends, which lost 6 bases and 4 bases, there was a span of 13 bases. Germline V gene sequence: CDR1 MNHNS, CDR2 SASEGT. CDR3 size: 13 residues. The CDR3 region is CASRPGFLYEQYF. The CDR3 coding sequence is TGTGCCAGCAGGCCCGGCTTCCTATACGAGCAGTACTTC.

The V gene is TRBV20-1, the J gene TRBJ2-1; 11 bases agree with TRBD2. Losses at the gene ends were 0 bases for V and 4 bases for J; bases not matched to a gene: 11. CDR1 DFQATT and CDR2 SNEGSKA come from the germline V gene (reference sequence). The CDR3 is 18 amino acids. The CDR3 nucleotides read TGCAGTGCTAGAGATTTCAGGCTAGCGGGAGGAGGATACAATGAGCAGTTCTTC. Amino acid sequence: CSARDFRLAGGGYNEQFF.

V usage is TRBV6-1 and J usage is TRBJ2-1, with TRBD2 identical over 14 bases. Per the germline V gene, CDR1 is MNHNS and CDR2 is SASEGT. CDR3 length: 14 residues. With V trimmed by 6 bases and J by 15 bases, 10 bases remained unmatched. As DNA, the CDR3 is TGTGCCAGCAGCGGGACTAGCGGGGGAGTCTCGCCGTTCTTC. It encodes CASSGTSGGVSPFF.

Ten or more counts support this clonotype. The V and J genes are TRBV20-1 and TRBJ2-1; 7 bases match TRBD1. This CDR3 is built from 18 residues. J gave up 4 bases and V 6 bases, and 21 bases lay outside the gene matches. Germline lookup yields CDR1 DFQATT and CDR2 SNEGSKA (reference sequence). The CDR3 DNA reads TGCAGTGCCAACCGAGGGGGCAAGGGGGCGGGTTCGTACAATGAGCAGTTCTTC. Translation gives CSANRGGKGAGSYNEQFF.

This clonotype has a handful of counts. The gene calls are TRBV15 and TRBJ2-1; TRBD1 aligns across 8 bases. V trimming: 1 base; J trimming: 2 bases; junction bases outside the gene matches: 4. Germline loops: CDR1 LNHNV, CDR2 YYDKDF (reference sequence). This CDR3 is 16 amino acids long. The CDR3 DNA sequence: TGTGCCACCAGCAGAGCCGACAGGGGCCCCTACAATGAGCAGTTCTTC. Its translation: CATSRADRGPYNEQFF.

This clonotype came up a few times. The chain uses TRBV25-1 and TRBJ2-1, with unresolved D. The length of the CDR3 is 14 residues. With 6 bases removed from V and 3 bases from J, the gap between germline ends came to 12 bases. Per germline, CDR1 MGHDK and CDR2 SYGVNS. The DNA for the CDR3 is TGTGCCAGCAGCCTTCGGGCTAGCTACAATGAGCAGTTCTTC. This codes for CASSLRASYNEQFF. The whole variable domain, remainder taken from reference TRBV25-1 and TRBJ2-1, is EADIYQTPRYLVIGTGKKITLECSQTMGHDKMYWYQQDPGMELHLIHYSYGVNSTEKGDLSSESTVSRIRTEHFPLTLESARPSHTSQYLCASSLRASYNEQFFGPGTRLTVL.

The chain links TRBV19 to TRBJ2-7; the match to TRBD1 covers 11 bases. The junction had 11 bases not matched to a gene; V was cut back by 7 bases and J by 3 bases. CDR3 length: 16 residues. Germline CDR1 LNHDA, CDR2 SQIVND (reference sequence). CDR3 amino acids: CASTSGGTGGVYEQYF. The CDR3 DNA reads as TGTGCCAGTACCTCTGGGGGGACAGGGGGTGTCTACGAGCAGTACTTC.

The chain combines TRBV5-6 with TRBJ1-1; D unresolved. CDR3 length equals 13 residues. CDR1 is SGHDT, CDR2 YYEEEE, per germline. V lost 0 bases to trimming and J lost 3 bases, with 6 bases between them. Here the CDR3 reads CASSLGTDTEAFF. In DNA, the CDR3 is TGTGCCAGCAGCTTGGGTACGGACACTGAAGCTTTCTTT. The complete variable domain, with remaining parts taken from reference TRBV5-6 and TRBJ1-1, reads DAGVTQSPTHLIKTRGQQVTLRCSPKSGHDTVSWYQQALGQGPQFIFQYYEEEERQRGNFPDRFSGHQFPNYSSELNVNALLLGDSALYLCASSLGTDTEAFFGQGTRLTVV.

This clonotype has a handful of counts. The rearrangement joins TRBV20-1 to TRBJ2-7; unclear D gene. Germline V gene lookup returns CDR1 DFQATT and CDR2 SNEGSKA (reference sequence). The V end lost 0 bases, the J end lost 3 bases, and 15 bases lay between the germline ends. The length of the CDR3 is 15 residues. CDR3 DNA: TGCAGTGCTAGAGAAGCCCCCTTTCCGGACTACGAGCAGTACTTC. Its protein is CSAREAPFPDYEQYF.